Following are 9 T cell receptor beta chains from one sample sequenced in a study of cytomegalovirus exposure and HLA in healthy donors (dated by TCRdb to between 2016 and 2019). Library method: the immunoSEQ multiplex PCR assay. A mixture of 60 forward primers for TCR Vbeta segments and 13 reverse primers for TCR Jbeta segments was used in the multiplex PCR. As stored in TCRdb, this immuneACCESS dataset retains in-frame rearrangements with V and J assigned. A fraction of the clones does not appear; measured against another copy, unresolved V genes explain less than half of the discrepancy, and the remainder lacks a known reason. This sample is represented by around 100,000 clones; 65% to 75% of them were singletons. The ten most abundant clones make up 2.1% of the sample. Sequenced sample: PBMCs. These TCRs come from a man aged 25 to 40 in good health and CMV-seronegative.

The chain is built from TRBV9 and TRBJ1-3; D uncertain. CDR1 is SGDLS and CDR2 is YYNGEE in the germline V gene. The CDR3 covers 18 residues. V dropped 0 bases and J dropped 2 bases, with 18 bases sitting between them. The CDR3 region is CASSVEGAGASTGNTIYF. In DNA, the CDR3 is TGTGCCAGCAGCGTAGAAGGCGCGGGCGCTTCGACTGGAAACACCATATATTTT.

This clone has only a few counts. The rearrangement uses TRBV6-1 and TRBJ2-7, with TRBD1 identical over 7 bases. Germline CDR1 and CDR2: MNHNS and SASEGT. J gave up 4 bases and V 1 base, and 7 bases lay outside the gene matches. The CDR3 sequence is 15 residues long. The CDR3 DNA reads as TGTGCCAGCAGTGAAGGGACAGGACCCACATACGAGCAGTACTTC. Translated: CASSEGTGPTYEQYF.

This clone occurred a few times. The V gene is TRBV25-1, the J gene TRBJ1-2; D is ambiguous. This CDR3 has 14 amino acids. Per germline, CDR1 MGHDK and CDR2 SYGVNS. V was shortened by 2 bases and J by 6 bases, with 13 bases between the two germline ends. As DNA, the CDR3 is TGTGCCAGCAGTGAAGGAGTATTGGATGATGGCTACACCTTC. This translates into CASSEGVLDDGYTF.

V and J are TRBV6-1 and TRBJ2-1, with 7 bases that match TRBD1. The J segment lost 3 bases and the V segment lost 2 bases, leaving 7 bases of the junction unmatched. The germline V gene encodes CDR1 MNHNS and CDR2 SASEGT. The CDR3 covers 16 residues. CDR3 sequence (DNA): TGTGCCAGCAGTGAATCAGGGGGTTGGAGCTACAATGAGCAGTTCTTC. It encodes CASSESGGWSYNEQFF.

The chain uses TRBV2 and TRBJ1-1; TRBD1 might be the D (6 bases). The V end was cut by 7 bases, the J end by 0 bases, with 15 bases between. This CDR3 is built from 15 residues. Germline V gene data show CDR1 as SNHLY and CDR2 as FYNNEI. CDR3 in amino acids: CASTNEDRMNTEAFF. The CDR3 nucleotides are TGTGCCAGCACCAATGAGGACAGAATGAACACTGAAGCTTTCTTT.

The chain is built from TRBV6-5 and TRBJ2-5; D is possibly TRBD1 (6 bases). The V end lost 7 bases, the J end lost 5 bases, and 8 bases lay between the germline ends. Germline-derived CDR1 and CDR2 are MNHEY and SVGAGI. The CDR3 sequence is 11 residues long. CDR3 in amino acids: CASNQGETQYF. The CDR3 DNA sequence: TGTGCCAGCAACCAGGGGGAGACCCAGTACTTC.

The V and J genes are TRBV9 and TRBJ2-7; 10 nucleotides agree with TRBD1. Germline assignment: CDR1 SGDLS and CDR2 YYNGEE. Unmatched junction bases numbered 3, after V lost 0 bases and J lost 3 bases. This CDR3 comprises 15 residues. CDR3 bases: TGTGCCAGCAGCGTAGCGGGACAGGGGATCTACGAGCAGTACTTC. As protein: CASSVAGQGIYEQYF.

The chain has TRBV6-6 and TRBJ2-7; maybe TRBD1 (5 bases). The germline V gene encodes CDR1 MNHNY and CDR2 SVGAGI (reference sequence). V lost 2 bases to trimming and J lost 7 bases, with 15 bases between them. The CDR3 totals 14 residues. CDR3 nucleotide sequence: TGTGCCAGCAGTTACGTCCAGGGTAATATGGAGCAGTACTTC. This gives the protein CASSYVQGNMEQYF.

The J gene is TRBJ1-2, the V gene TRBV19; 8 bases align to TRBD1. Germline V CDR1 and CDR2: LNHDA, SQIVND (reference sequence). J was trimmed by 8 bases and V by 2 bases; bases with no gene match: 7. The length of the CDR3 is 14 residues. CDR3 residues: CASSISRTGSGYTF. CDR3 nucleotides: TGTGCCAGTAGTATATCCCGGACAGGGTCAGGCTACACCTTC.